This TCR beta chain came from a study of T cell responses to AZD1222 COVID-19 vaccine (dated by TCRdb to the early 2020s). About the investigation overall: AZD1222 recipients given second doses at about 4 weeks or at about 12 weeks were pooled, since spike-specific TCR depth and breadth were not found to differ between the two schedules. Enrollment into the trials was organized by age into subgroups of 18-55, 56-69 and 70-plus years, and those subgroups contained roughly 160, 29 and 62 TCR-sequenced participants, respectively. TCR sequencing covered 233 trial participants: around 210 given two doses of AZD1222 and 26 given two doses of MenACWY control vaccine. What the authors observed across the whole study: Spike-specific TCR breadth and depth rose significantly after two AZD1222 doses compared with day 0 and with MenACWY recipients. Reportedly, almost half of the unique spike-specific TCRs recognized epitopes lying outside the regions that are mutated in the B.1.351 and B.1.1.7 variants. The vaccine-associated CD4 TCRs covered the entire spike protein, and the dominant responses fell in regions 160-218 and 743-854. Only five or six AZD1222 recipients were SARS-CoV-2 seropositive at baseline, limiting conclusions about previously exposed vaccinees. Participants were mostly white British and included more females than males, and it was suggested by the authors that clonal diversity may have been underestimated. The 56-69-year group was small, and its depth increase did not reach significance, likely because of low power. Because no day 14 peak-response samples were available, the repertoires could be characterized only after the peak T cell response.

According to the study, the label for this sample's time point signals: baseline before first vaccination. Samples from vaccinated people were obtained from the UK trials COV001 and COV002, which included a single-blind randomized controlled phase 2/3 trial of AZD1222 (ChAdOx1 nCoV-19) in healthy adults. Trial participant PBMC samples were collected at day 0 and day 28 after the second dose for TCRbeta chain sequencing. Via the germline V gene, CDR1 is SGHAT and CDR2 FQNNGV. For this chain, trimming is 5 bases at the V end and 0 bases at the J end, and the number of junction bases without a gene match is 0. The CDR3, from cysteine to phenylalanine, totals 13 residues. Kept here is only the CDR3 DNA, which spans 39 bases and is read in frame from base 1. The CDR3 regions of human TCRbeta chains were analyzed by immunosequencing. The study's processing was this. TCRs in the repertoires were compared against a reference library of SARS-CoV-2-specific TCRs that had been generated with the MIRA antigen-specificity platform. Breadth was defined as the fraction of unique TCRs that were SARS-CoV-2-associated. Depth was defined as the fraction of total T cells that were SARS-CoV-2-associated. Using the MIRA data, each spike-specific TCR was assigned both to the spike region to which the TCR was reactive and to a CD4 or CD8 class. Log10-transformed breadth and depth values were compared by one-way ANOVA with Sidak's multiple comparisons tests. Drawn from immuneACCESS, this table holds only the in-frame rearrangements with V and J called that TCRdb kept. Clones are partly lost; checked studies trace under half to an unresolved V gene and leave the rest unexplained. V and J calls plus clone size are reproduced from that table; the DNA served to infer D and trimming. Counted in this sample were tens of thousands of clones; more than 85% of them appeared once. Jointly, the top ten make up roughly 17% of the sample.

Turning to this clone: The antigen this receptor binds is unknown. Base-call qualities are not available, and no considerably larger clone is one nucleotide away.

The sequences come from peripheral blood, collected on day 0 of AZD1222 vaccination. This TCR came from an adult in good health. The chain is encoded by TRBV11-2 joined to TRBJ2-7; 8 bases in the junction line up with TRBD1. The DNA sequence is given as TGTGCCAGCAGCGGACAGGGCTCCTACGAGCAGTACTTC. This gives the protein CASSGQGSYEQYF. The entire variable domain, with the stretches around the CDR3 drawn from the reference TRBV11-2 and TRBJ2-7 proteins, is EAGVAQSPRYKIIEKRQSVAFWCNPISGHATLYWYQQILGQGPKLLIQFQNNGVVDDSQLPKDRFSAERLKGVDSTLKIQPAKLEDSAVYLCASSGQGSYEQYFGPGTRLTVT.